Sequencing of this TCR beta chain was carried out in a study of sequential checkpoint blockade in melanoma (dated by TCRdb to the late 2010s). As for the study more broadly: Patients were assigned by 1:1 randomization to either first-line nivolumab followed by ipilimumab (arm A) or ipilimumab followed by nivolumab (arm B). Maintenance nivolumab came after each of the two trial sequences. DNA from roughly 91 pretreatment melanoma tumor samples underwent TCRbeta immunosequencing. For about two dozen patients, matched tumor biopsies were obtained before treatment and at week 13, following single-agent nivolumab (arm A) or ipilimumab (arm B). The same lesion was the source of around 80% of the matched pre- and post-treatment tumor biopsy pairs.

Broader findings and caveats from the paper: Within-arm analyses of tumor T-cell fraction were constrained by small sample sizes and reduced statistical power. In the nivolumab-first arm (arm A), an association was found between pretreatment tumor TIL clonality and response (P = .04). Tumor T-cell fraction and clonality correlated with PD-L1 staining and CD8+ T-cell counts but not with mutational load. Clinical benefit was about 30 times more likely to be achieved by patients whose tumor T-cell fraction and clonality increased by week 13. Validation of the response-prediction model combining TCR metrics and mutation burden is needed in larger, independent patient cohorts.

This specimen's treatment or condition label, interpreted: randomized to nivolumab then ipilimumab (arm A) or the reverse (arm B). None of the patients in the trial had previously been given DNA-damaging chemotherapy. The samples were obtained from melanoma patients enrolled in CheckMate 064, an open-label, randomized phase II trial testing sequential checkpoint blockade. Genomic DNA from formalin-fixed paraffin-embedded (FFPE) tissue samples served as the input for tumor TCR sequencing. TCRbeta CDR3 regions were immunosequenced from genomic DNA with the immunoSEQ Assay. Before high-throughput sequencing, genomic DNA was amplified using bias-controlled multiplex PCR. The study's processing was this. To quantify the absolute abundance of each unique TCRbeta CDR3 region, the sequences were collapsed and filtered. Clonality was defined as 1 minus Pielou's evenness and was calculated using productive rearrangements only. Tumor T-cell fraction was calculated by normalizing TCRbeta template counts to usable DNA, which was estimated from several housekeeping genes. Clones with significantly greater frequencies in on-treatment versus baseline samples were identified using a previously published method. Not all clones reach the TCRdb copy of this immuneACCESS table, which keeps in-frame sequences only. Checked studies attribute under half of the gap to unresolved V genes and leave the rest unexplained. The DNA was the basis for D and trimming; V, J and clone size are from that table. The table for this sample lists about 1,900 clones; approximately 23% of them were counted only once. About 12% of the sample comes from the top ten.

Spanning cysteine to phenylalanine, the CDR3 consists of 15 amino acids. The retained sequence is limited to the CDR3, 45 bases, with the frame set at the first base. CDR1 and CDR2, per the germline V gene, are MNHGY and SAAAGT. From V the trimming removes 5 bases and from J it removes 0 bases, while the gene matches leave 1 base of the junction unaccounted for. Remarks on this clone: Its antigen remains unidentified. Base-call qualities are not available, and no considerably larger clone is one nucleotide away.

The receptor was derived from a human donor with melanoma. The sequence links TRBV6-8 to TRBJ2-1; the junction holds 10 bases that match TRBD2. This sample comprised tumor tissue (inferred from file names), obtained from a patient given nivolumab and ipilimumab in sequence. The DNA is TGTGCCAGCAGTGAGCGGGGGGGCTCCTACAATGAGCAGTTCTTC. Its protein is CASSERGGSYNEQFF.